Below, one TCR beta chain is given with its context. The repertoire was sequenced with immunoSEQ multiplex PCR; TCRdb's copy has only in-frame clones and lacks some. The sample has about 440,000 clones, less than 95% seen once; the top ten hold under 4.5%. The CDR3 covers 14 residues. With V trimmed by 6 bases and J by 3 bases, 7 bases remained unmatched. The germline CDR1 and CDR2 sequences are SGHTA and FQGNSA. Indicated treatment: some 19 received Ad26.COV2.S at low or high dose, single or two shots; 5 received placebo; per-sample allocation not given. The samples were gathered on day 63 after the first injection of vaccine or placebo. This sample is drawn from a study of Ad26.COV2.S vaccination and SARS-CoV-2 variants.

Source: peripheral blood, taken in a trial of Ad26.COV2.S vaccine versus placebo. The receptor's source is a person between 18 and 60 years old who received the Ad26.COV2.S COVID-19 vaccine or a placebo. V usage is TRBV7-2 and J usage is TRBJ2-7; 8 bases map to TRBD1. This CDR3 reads CASSSGQENYEQYF. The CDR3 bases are TGTGCCAGCAGTTCGGGACAGGAGAACTACGAGCAGTACTTC.